These 16 T cell receptor beta chains were sequenced from one sample in a study of beta chain features in type 1 diabetes. Points from the study as a whole: People with Type 1 diabetes carried modestly yet significantly shorter TCRB CDR3s in all four CD4+ subsets.

The whole isolated RNA underwent reverse transcription, so sequencing captured expressed TCRB transcripts. Sequencing was performed with immunoSEQ multiplex PCR; in TCRdb, only in-frame clones are kept and a portion is missing. The sample yields hundreds of thousands of clones, over 12% seen once. For these receptors, no antigen is known. Sequencing used naive CD4+ T cells from blood. These receptors all stem from a man between 18 and 35 years old with type 1 diabetes.

V gene TRBV7-9 combines with J gene TRBJ1-2, with 7 bases aligning to TRBD1. Germline V CDR1 and CDR2: SEHNR, FQNEAQ (reference sequence). The CDR3 has 15 amino acids. V trimming: 2 bases; J trimming: 2 bases; junction bases outside the gene matches: 5. The CDR3 nucleotides read TGTGCCAGCAGCTTATCAGGGGGGCGGAACTATGGCTACACCTTC. Its protein is CASSLSGGRNYGYTF.

This clone appeared a few times. The CDR3 bases are TGTGCCAGCAGCCAAGATTCCCAAAGCTCCTACGAGCAGTACTTC. This gives the protein CASSQDSQSSYEQYF. This chain uses TRBV4-2 with TRBJ2-7; D unclear. Germline CDR1 reads LGHNA; CDR2 reads YNFKEQ. This CDR3 is built from 15 residues. Trimming stripped 0 bases from V and 0 bases from J, with 9 bases between.

Points on this clone: One base away lies a much larger clone, so this may be a sequencing read error. The V gene is TRBV14, the J gene TRBJ2-5; D gene ambiguous. The CDR3 runs to 11 residues. Germline-derived CDR1 and CDR2 are SGHDN and FVKESK. V was clipped by 5 bases and J by 5 bases, with 6 bases between them. The CDR3 DNA follows: TGTGCCAGCAGCTCCCAGGAGACCCAGTACTTC. Amino acids: CASSSQETQYF.

There are a few counts of this clone. CDR3: CASSDRDRGSGELFF. The CDR3 bases are TGTGCCAGCAGTGACCGGGACAGGGGATCCGGGGAGCTGTTTTTT. V usage is TRBV2 and J usage is TRBJ2-2, with TRBD1 matching over 10 bases. Germline V CDR1 and CDR2: SNHLY, FYNNEI. This CDR3 is 15 amino acids long. V lost 3 bases, J lost 6 bases, and 4 bases stayed unmatched.

This clone has more than one count but fewer than ten. The V and J genes are TRBV14 and TRBJ2-1; D may be TRBD2 (5 bases). CDR1 and CDR2 from the germline V gene are SGHDN and FVKESK. Deletions cut 0 bases from V and 3 bases from J, with 12 bases between. CDR3 length equals 16 residues. The CDR3 loop reads CASSQDRSGSYNEQFF. For the CDR3, the DNA is TGTGCCAGCAGCCAAGATAGAAGTGGGAGCTACAATGAGCAGTTCTTC.

This clone was recorded a few times. The chain has TRBV5-1 and TRBJ1-2, with 8 bases aligning to TRBD1. Germline loops: CDR1 SGHRS, CDR2 YFSETQ. J was trimmed by 1 base and V by 4 bases; bases with no gene match: 9. This CDR3 spans 16 amino acids. The CDR3 reads CASSLTTGVVNYGYTF. The CDR3 DNA reads as TGCGCCAGCAGCCTTACGACAGGGGTTGTTAACTATGGCTACACCTTC. The whole variable domain, remainder taken from reference TRBV5-1 and TRBJ1-2, is KAGVTQTPRYLIKTRGQQVTLSCSPISGHRSVSWYQQTPGQGLQFLFEYFSETQRNKGNFPGRFSGRQFSNSRSEMNVSTLELGDSALYLCASSLTTGVVNYGYTFGSGTRLTVV.

This chain connects TRBV7-2 to TRBJ2-1; the D gene is possibly TRBD2 (6 bases). Germline CDR1 and CDR2: SGHTA and FQGNSA. This CDR3 has 12 amino acids. V dropped 3 bases and J dropped 11 bases, with 11 bases sitting between them. The chain's CDR3 is CASSFRGKKQFF. CDR3 coding DNA: TGTGCCAGCAGCTTTCGCGGGAAGAAGCAGTTCTTC.

A few counts support this clone. The chain has TRBV18 and TRBJ2-2; 8 bases agree with TRBD1. Germline V CDR1 and CDR2: KGHSH, LQKENI. V dropped 6 bases and J dropped 1; count of bases not matched to a gene: 7. This CDR3 spans 16 amino acids. This CDR3 reads CASSPRTGKNTGELFF. The CDR3 nucleotides read TGTGCCAGCTCCCCTCGGACAGGGAAGAACACCGGGGAGCTGTTTTTT.

With respect to this clone: This specimen includes other DNA sequences encoding the same CDR3. The chain links TRBV7-3 to TRBJ2-5; D unresolved. Per germline, CDR1 SGHTA and CDR2 FQGTGA. Trimming removed 0 bases from V and 4 bases from J, with 6 bases in between. The CDR3 sequence is 13 residues long. CDR3 bases: TGTGCCAGCAGCTTAACTTCAGGAGAGACCCAGTACTTC. It encodes CASSLTSGETQYF.

The gene calls are TRBV29-1 and TRBJ2-5; tentative D call: TRBD1 (5 bases). The J call could be wrong; TRBJ2-7 is a better fit for the DNA end. Germline V lookup: CDR1 SQVTM, CDR2 ANQGSEA. The CDR3 has 14 residues. In DNA, the CDR3 is TGCAGCGTTGCAGGGCTTTCCGGCTCCTACGAGCAGTACTTC. Protein: CSVAGLSGSYEQYF.

The chain recombines TRBV19 with TRBJ2-1; D gene ambiguous. The CDR3 consists of 16 residues. With 2 bases removed from V and 4 bases from J, the gap between germline ends came to 15 bases. Germline lookup yields CDR1 LNHDA and CDR2 SQIVND (reference sequence). CDR3 protein: CASSIIWGSGYNEQFF. The DNA for the CDR3 is TGTGCCAGTAGTATAATCTGGGGATCCGGGTACAATGAGCAGTTCTTC.

This clone has only a few counts. The same CDR3 arises from other DNA sequences in this sample as well. The chain combines TRBV7-2 with TRBJ2-5; 8 bases match TRBD2. Trimming removed 5 bases from V and 2 bases from J; junction bases left unmatched: 4. Germline V gene data show CDR1 as SGHTA and CDR2 as FQGNSA. The CDR3 sequence is 14 residues long. CDR3 sequence: CASSPGLAQETQYF. DNA for the CDR3: TGTGCCAGCAGCCCAGGACTAGCTCAAGAGACCCAGTACTTC.

In this sample, this clone turned up a few times. The chain uses TRBV30 and TRBJ2-1, with D uncertain. CDR1 is GTSNPN and CDR2 is SVGIG in the germline V gene (reference sequence). This CDR3 comprises 13 residues. Between the trimmed V and J ends, which lost 1 base and 3 bases, there was a span of 7 bases. As DNA, the CDR3 is TGTGCCTGGAGTGGGGGTTACTACAATGAGCAGTTCTTC. Its protein is CAWSGGYYNEQFF.

This rearrangement joins TRBV15 to TRBJ2-3; 7 bases match TRBD1. This CDR3 region has 16 residues. The ends lost 3 bases at V and 0 bases at J; junction bases unmatched: 6. Germline CDR1 LNHNV, CDR2 YYDKDF (reference sequence). DNA for the CDR3: TGTGCCACCAGCAGGGCCGGGACAGCTAGCACAGATACGCAGTATTTT. Translated: CATSRAGTASTDTQYF.

The chain is built from TRBV18 and TRBJ1-5; 9 nucleotides align to TRBD1. The germline V gene has CDR1 KGHSH and CDR2 LQKENI. The CDR3 loop spans 14 amino acids. J lost 7 bases, V lost 2 bases, and 3 bases had no gene match. The CDR3 sequence: CASSPDRGEQPQHF. The CDR3 nucleotides read TGTGCCAGCTCACCAGACAGGGGGGAGCAGCCCCAGCATTTT. Supplemented by reference TRBV18 and TRBJ1-5, the full variable domain reads NAGVMQNPRHLVRRRGQEARLRCSPMKGHSHVYWYRQLPEEGLKFMVYLQKENIIDESGMPKERFSAEFPKEGPSILRIQQVVRGDSAAYFCASSPDRGEQPQHFGDGTRLSIL.

CDR3: CASRPGTGYNEQFF. The CDR3 region has the DNA TGTGCCAGCAGGCCCGGGACAGGCTACAATGAGCAGTTCTTC. The chain has TRBV6-1 and TRBJ2-1, with 8 bases fitting TRBD1. J was trimmed by 3 bases and V by 6 bases; bases with no gene match: 4. The CDR3 has 14 residues. Germline V gene sequence: CDR1 MNHNS, CDR2 SASEGT.